This TCR beta chain was found in a study of cytomegalovirus exposure and HLA in healthy donors. The study's findings and limits: About 87% or about 30% of the time was how often most TCR beta V segments were productive, according to an earlier analysis. Later analysis demonstrated an association between a missense DCLRE1C variant and TCR beta V- and J-gene trimming.

PCR was performed using 60 Vbeta and 13 Jbeta primers. Clones were read by immunoSEQ multiplex PCR, and TCRdb kept only the in-frame ones, dropping some. The repertoire includes 200,000 or so clones, 70% to 80% of them detected once, and roughly 3% sits in the top ten. Turning to this clone: Its target is not known.

Material: PBMCs. The source of this sequence is a woman in her twenties or thirties in good health and CMV-seronegative.

CDR3 region: CASSLGKAGEQFF. The CDR3 nucleotides read TGTGCCAGCAGCTTAGGAAAAGCCGGGGAGCAGTTCTTC. The gene calls are TRBV11-3 and TRBJ2-1, with no clear D. Germline V gene sequence: CDR1 SGHNT, CDR2 YENEEA. Deletions cut 1 base from V and 10 bases from J, with 11 bases between. The CDR3 is made up of 13 amino acids.